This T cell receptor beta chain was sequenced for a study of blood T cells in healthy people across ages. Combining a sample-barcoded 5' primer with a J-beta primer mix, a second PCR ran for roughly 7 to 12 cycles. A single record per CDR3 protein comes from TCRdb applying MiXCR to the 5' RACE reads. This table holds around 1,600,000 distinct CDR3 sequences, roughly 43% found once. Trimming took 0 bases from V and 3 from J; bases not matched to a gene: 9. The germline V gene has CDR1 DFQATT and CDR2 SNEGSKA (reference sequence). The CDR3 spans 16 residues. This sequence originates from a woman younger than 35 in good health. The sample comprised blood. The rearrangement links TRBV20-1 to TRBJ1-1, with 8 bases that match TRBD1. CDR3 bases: TGCAGTGCTAGAGATCAAGGACAGGGTGAATACACTGAAGCTTTCTTT. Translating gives CSARDQGQGEYTEAFF.